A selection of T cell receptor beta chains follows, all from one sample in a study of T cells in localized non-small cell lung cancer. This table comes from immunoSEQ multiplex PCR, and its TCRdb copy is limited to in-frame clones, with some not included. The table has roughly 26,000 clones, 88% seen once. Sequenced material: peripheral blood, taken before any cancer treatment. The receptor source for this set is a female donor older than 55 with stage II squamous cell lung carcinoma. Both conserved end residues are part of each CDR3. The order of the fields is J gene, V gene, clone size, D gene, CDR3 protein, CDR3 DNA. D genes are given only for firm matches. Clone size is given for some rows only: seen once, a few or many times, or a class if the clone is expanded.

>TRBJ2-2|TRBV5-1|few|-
CASRSGGNTGELFF
TGCGCCAGCAGATCCGGGGGGAACACCGGGGAGCTGTTTTTT
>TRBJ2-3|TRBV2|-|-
CASSPLDPGTDTQYF
TGTGCCAGCAGCCCCCTGGACCCTGGCACAGATACGCAGTATTTT
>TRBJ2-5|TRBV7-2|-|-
CASSSRETVSRTQYF
TGTGCCAGCAGCTCCCGGGAGACAGTTTCAAGAACCCAGTACTTC
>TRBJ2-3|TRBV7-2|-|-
CASRSFGASTDTQYF
TGTGCCAGCAGAAGTTTTGGGGCGAGCACAGATACGCAGTATTTT
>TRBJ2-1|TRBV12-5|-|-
CASAQGHNEQFF
TGTGCTAGTGCTCAGGGCCACAATGAGCAGTTCTTC
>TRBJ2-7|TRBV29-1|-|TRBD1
CSVRTGPYEQYF
TGCAGCGTCCGGACAGGGCCCTACGAGCAGTACTTC
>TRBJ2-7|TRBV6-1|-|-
CASSEGDLSYEQYF
TGTGCCAGCAGTGAAGGGGACTTATCCTACGAGCAGTACTTC
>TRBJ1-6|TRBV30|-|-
CAWSVLSRQINSPLHF
TGTGCCTGGAGTGTACTCAGCCGGCAAATTAATTCACCCCTCCACTTT
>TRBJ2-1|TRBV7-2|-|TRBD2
CASIPLAGRNEQFF
TGTGCCAGCATCCCCCTAGCGGGAAGGAATGAGCAGTTCTTC
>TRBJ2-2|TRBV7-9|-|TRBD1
CASSHRDRGSTGELFF
TGTGCCAGCAGCCACCGGGACAGGGGTTCCACCGGGGAGCTGTTTTTT
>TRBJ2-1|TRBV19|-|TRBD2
CASSSTGGGLYNEQFF
TGTGCCAGTAGCTCCACGGGGGGTGGCCTATACAATGAGCAGTTCTTC
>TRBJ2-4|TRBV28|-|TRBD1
CASSLGQAMGIQYF
TGTGCCAGCAGTCTCGGACAGGCGATGGGCATTCAGTACTTC
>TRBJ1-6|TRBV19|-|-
CASSTGGHSYNSPLHF
TGTGCCAGTAGTACGGGGGGCCACTCCTATAATTCACCCCTCCACTTT
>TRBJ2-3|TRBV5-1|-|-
CASSPPLEGNTDTQYF
TGCGCCAGCAGCCCCCCTTTGGAGGGGAACACAGATACGCAGTATTTT
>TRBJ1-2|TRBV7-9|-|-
CASSSSDILLYGYTF
TGTGCCAGCAGCTCCTCAGACATCTTACTTTATGGCTACACCTTC
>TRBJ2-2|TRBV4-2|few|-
CASSPSRPNNGELFF
TGTGCCAGCAGCCCTTCACGACCCAATAACGGGGAGCTGTTTTTT
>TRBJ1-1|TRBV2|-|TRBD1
CASSQGAIAEAFF
TGTGCCAGCAGTCAGGGGGCGATCGCTGAAGCTTTCTTT
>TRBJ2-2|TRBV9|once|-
CASSVSRTYTGELFF
TGTGCCAGCAGCGTAAGCAGGACTTACACCGGGGAGCTGTTTTTT
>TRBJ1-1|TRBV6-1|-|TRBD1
CAGGTGGNTEAFF
TGTGCCGGGGGGACAGGGGGTAACACTGAAGCTTTCTTT
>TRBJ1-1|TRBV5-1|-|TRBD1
CASSGTGMNTEAFF
TGCGCCAGCAGCGGGACAGGGATGAACACTGAAGCTTTCTTT
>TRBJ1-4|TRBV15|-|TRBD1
CATSRVGTGAEKLFF
TGTGCCACCAGCAGAGTGGGGACAGGGGCCGAAAAACTGTTTTTT
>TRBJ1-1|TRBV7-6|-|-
CASSPTGSMNTEAFF
TGTGCCAGCAGCCCCACAGGGAGCATGAACACTGAAGCTTTCTTT
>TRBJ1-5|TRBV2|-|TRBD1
CASSGTGGLQPQHF
TGTGCCAGCAGTGGGACAGGGGGCTTGCAGCCCCAGCATTTT
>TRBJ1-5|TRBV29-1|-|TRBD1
CSVVGTGDNQPQHF
TGCAGCGTTGTCGGGACAGGGGACAATCAGCCCCAGCATTTT
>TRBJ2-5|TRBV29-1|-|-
CSVDAQTQYF
TGCAGCGTTGATGCCCAGACCCAGTACTTC
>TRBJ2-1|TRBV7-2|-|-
CASSLAAYNEQFF
TGTGCCAGCAGCTTAGCCGCCTACAATGAGCAGTTCTTC
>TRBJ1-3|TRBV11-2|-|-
CASSMAQGNTIYF
TGTGCCAGCAGCATGGCCCAGGGAAACACCATATATTTT
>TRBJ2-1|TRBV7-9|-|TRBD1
CASSYTPGQKGNEQFF
TGTGCCAGCAGCTACACTCCGGGACAGAAAGGCAATGAGCAGTTCTTC
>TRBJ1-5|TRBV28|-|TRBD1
CASSLPGQGDNQPQHF
TGTGCCAGCAGTCTCCCGGGACAGGGAGACAATCAGCCCCAGCATTTT
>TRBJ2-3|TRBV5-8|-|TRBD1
CASSHRAGGVHTQYF
TGTGCCAGCAGCCACCGAGCAGGGGGCGTACATACGCAGTATTTT
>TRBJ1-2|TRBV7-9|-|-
CASSLVGANYGYTF
TGTGCCAGCAGCTTAGTGGGTGCAAACTATGGCTACACCTTC
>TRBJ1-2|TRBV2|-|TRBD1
CASSPGQGAGNTF
TGTGCCAGCAGTCCGGGACAGGGGGCCGGCAACACCTTC
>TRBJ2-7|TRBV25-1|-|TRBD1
CASSETGGSYEQYF
TGTGCCAGCAGTGAGACAGGGGGGTCCTACGAGCAGTACTTC
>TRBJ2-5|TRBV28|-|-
CASSLPTGAQETQYF
TGTGCCAGCAGTCTACCTACCGGGGCCCAAGAGACCCAGTACTTC
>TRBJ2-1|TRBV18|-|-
CASSPGAAHSYNEQFF
TGTGCCAGCTCACCTGGCGCAGCTCACTCCTACAATGAGCAGTTCTTC
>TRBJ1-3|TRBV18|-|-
CASSPRPTGPHSGNTIYF
TGTGCCAGCTCACCACGCCCGACAGGTCCTCACTCTGGAAACACCATATATTTT
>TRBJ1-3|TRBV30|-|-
CACGTGPGNTIYF
TGTGCCTGCGGTACCGGGCCTGGAAACACCATATATTTT
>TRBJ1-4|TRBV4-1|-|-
CASSQLDGPVREKLFF
TGCGCCAGCAGCCAACTTGACGGACCGGTTCGGGAAAAACTGTTTTTT
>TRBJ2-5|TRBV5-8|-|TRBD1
CASTVGRQGILGETQYF
TGTGCCAGCACTGTGGGGCGACAGGGAATTTTAGGGGAGACCCAGTACTTC
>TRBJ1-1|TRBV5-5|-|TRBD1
CASSLGGTGVLNTEAFF
TGTGCCAGCAGCTTGGGGGGGACAGGAGTTTTGAACACTGAAGCTTTCTTT
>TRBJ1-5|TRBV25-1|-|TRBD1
CASSQSWTGGEPQHF
TGTGCCAGCAGTCAATCATGGACAGGGGGCGAGCCCCAGCATTTT
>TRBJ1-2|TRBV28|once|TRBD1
CASSLFARQGSNYGYTF
TGTGCCAGCAGTTTATTCGCCCGACAGGGATCTAACTATGGCTACACCTTC
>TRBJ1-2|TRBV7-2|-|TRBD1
CASTLRLAGGVYGYTF
TGTGCCAGCACCCTCAGGCTGGCAGGGGGCGTCTATGGCTACACCTTC
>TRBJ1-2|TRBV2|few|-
CASSERTYGYTF
TGTGCCAGCAGTGAGCGGACCTATGGCTACACCTTC
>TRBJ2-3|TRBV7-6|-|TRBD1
CASSARRGQGTDTQYF
TGTGCCAGCAGCGCGAGGCGGGGACAGGGCACAGATACGCAGTATTTT
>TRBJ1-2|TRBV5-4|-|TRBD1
CASSLGGQGRNYGYTF
TGTGCCAGCAGCTTGGGCGGACAGGGTCGGAACTATGGCTACACCTTC
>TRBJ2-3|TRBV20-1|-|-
CSARGVSALPF
TGCAGTGCTAGAGGGGTGTCCGCGCTGCCTTTT
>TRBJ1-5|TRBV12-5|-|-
CASGLVDQPQHF
TGTGCTAGTGGTTTGGTAGATCAGCCCCAGCATTTT
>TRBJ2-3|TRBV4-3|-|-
CASSQDLGADTQYF
TGCGCCAGCAGCCAAGATTTGGGGGCAGATACGCAGTATTTT
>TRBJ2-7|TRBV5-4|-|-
CASTSSPAPVDVYEQYF
TGTGCCAGCACCTCCTCCCCCGCGCCTGTCGACGTCTACGAGCAGTACTTC
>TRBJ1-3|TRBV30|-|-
CAWSAALNTIYF
TGTGCCTGGAGTGCTGCCTTGAACACCATATATTTT
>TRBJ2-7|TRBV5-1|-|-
CASSSQGLTEQYF
TGCGCCAGCAGCTCACAGGGTTTAACCGAGCAGTACTTC
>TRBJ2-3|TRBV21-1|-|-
CASSTAPSTDTQYF
TGTGCCAGCAGCACCGCCCCTAGCACAGATACGCAGTATTTT